Listed below are T cell receptor beta chains from one sample, sequenced in a study of T cells expressing NK-cell markers. TCRdb re-called the 5' RACE reads; one entry per CDR3 protein, DNA not given. The ten top clones account for 7.3%, within a sample of 350,000 to 500,000 distinct CDR3 sequences. The sequenced sample consisted of blood T cells: a sorted CD56 or NKG2C T cell subset, CD4+ or CD8+ T cells, or bulk PBMC T cells (not recorded which). All receptors derive from a woman aged 18 to 75 in good health. Both conserved end residues are part of each CDR3.

v_gene	j_gene	CDR3aa
TRBV7-9	TRBJ2-7	CASSPPLSRSYEQYF
TRBV20-1	TRBJ1-4	CSARGQNVEKLFF
TRBV20-1	TRBJ2-1	CSAHPRSTGVNEQFF
TRBV20-1	TRBJ2-3	CSARDEGSTDTQYF
TRBV7-9	TRBJ2-3	CASSLSLAGSTDTQYF
TRBV12-3/TRBV12-4	TRBJ2-3	CASSLPPGGTDTQYF
TRBV20-1	TRBJ2-1	CSASRDRYNEQFF
TRBV20-1	TRBJ2-1	CSATGPNRGNEQFF
TRBV29-1	TRBJ1-2	CSVEGVGSRYAGYTF
TRBV20-1	TRBJ2-7	CSASPGQGSYEQYF
TRBV11-2	TRBJ2-5	CASSQLAGGRQETQYF
TRBV24-1	TRBJ2-3	CATSALDGASTDTQYF
TRBV11-2	TRBJ2-5	CASSRDRGRAQYF
TRBV2	TRBJ2-7	CASTRDSSVRPYEQYF
TRBV12-3/TRBV12-4	TRBJ2-1	CASTPGTRVSFF
TRBV20-1	TRBJ2-1	CSARDSSGSSYNEQFF
TRBV6-1	TRBJ2-1	CASAEGDAYNEQFF
TRBV18	TRBJ2-2	CASSPPGTVNTGELFF
TRBV11-3	TRBJ2-1	CASSLGLAHEQFF
TRBV10-2	TRBJ2-1	CASSNSDPTYNEQFF
TRBV20-1	TRBJ2-2	CSARRPGTPTGELFF
TRBV14	TRBJ2-1	CASSPNRGYNEQFF
TRBV5-1	TRBJ1-3	CASSLDAGVAGNTIYF
TRBV20-1	TRBJ2-7	CSAPSRNRGHEQYF
TRBV4-2	TRBJ2-7	CASSEKLGTGAYEQYF
TRBV5-4	TRBJ2-3	CASTAGQQDTQYF
TRBV4-1	TRBJ1-1	CASSHPGTGVSEAFF
TRBV20-1	TRBJ2-1	CSAPLPPGNEQFF
TRBV4-3	TRBJ2-5	CASSQDPGTSEETQYF
TRBV14	TRBJ1-2	CASSQVGTGFFYGYTF
TRBV27	TRBJ2-7	CASSSPNSYEQYF
TRBV4-1	TRBJ1-3	CASSQDLPRTSRGNTIYF
TRBV10-3	TRBJ2-3	CATSWSGPDTQYF
TRBV15	TRBJ2-5	CATSRDRREGRKETQYF
TRBV20-1	TRBJ2-4	CSASRLAGELSNIQYF
TRBV20-1	TRBJ2-4	CSAPVGGIQNIQYF
TRBV20-1	TRBJ2-2	CSAAATGALYTGELFF
TRBV20-1	TRBJ2-1	CSASISGRTYNEQFF
TRBV5-1	TRBJ2-3	CASTRGTDGGTQYF
TRBV3-1	TRBJ2-7	CASSQLAGVPYEQYF
TRBV20-1	TRBJ2-3	CSARTSGNYTQYF
TRBV24-1	TRBJ2-1	CATSAGPTSDEQFF
TRBV11-2	TRBJ2-7	CASSLAAGTASYEQYF
TRBV6-1	TRBJ1-3	CASRRTGGNTIYF
TRBV29-1	TRBJ1-6	CSVEDQVRGQGSPLHF
TRBV4-3	TRBJ2-6	CASSPQLSSGANVLTF